The 13 T cell receptor beta chains in this list originate from one sample, sequenced in a study of human versus mouse CDR3 diversity and MHC coevolution (dated by TCRdb to 2015 to 2018). The library was obtained by the immunoSEQ multiplex PCR assay. TCRdb's version of the immuneACCESS table is confined to in-frame rearrangements and falls short of the full clone set. An unresolved V gene accounts for under half of the shortfall where checked; the remainder is of unknown origin. The sample table contains some 80,000 clones; only one count was recorded for roughly 90% of them. Around 0.15% of the sample is held by the ten biggest clonotypes. Sequenced sample: naive CD4+ T cells from blood. The cell subset or site label of this sample denotes: CD45RO-negative CD62L-positive naive CD4 T cells. These receptors were obtained from a person aged 30 to 70 in good health.

The chain links TRBV18 to TRBJ1-2; no firm D call. The CDR3 loop spans 16 amino acids. Germline V gene lookup returns CDR1 KGHSH and CDR2 LQKENI. V was trimmed by 0 bases and J by 7 bases, leaving 18 bases between them. CDR3 sequence (DNA): TGTGCCAGCTCACCACCTCATCTTGCCCTGGAGGGTGGCTACACCTTC. It encodes CASSPPHLALEGGYTF.

V is TRBV15 and J is TRBJ2-1; perhaps TRBD2 as D (6 bases). CDR3 size: 12 residues. The V end was cut by 3 bases, the J end by 10 bases, with 10 bases between. Germline assignment: CDR1 LNHNV and CDR2 YYDKDF (reference sequence). The CDR3 region is CATSRTSGEQFF. The CDR3 DNA reads TGTGCCACCAGCAGGACGAGCGGGGAGCAGTTCTTC.

V is TRBV5-1 and J is TRBJ2-7; 8 nucleotides agree with TRBD2. The germline CDR1 and CDR2 sequences are SGHRS and YFSETQ. The CDR3 totals 12 residues. Germline trimming cut 3 bases from V and 5 bases from J; bases unmatched to any gene: 1. CDR3 sequence: CASSSGGDEQYF. The CDR3 DNA follows: TGCGCCAGCAGCTCGGGGGGGGACGAGCAGTACTTC.

This chain connects TRBV2 to TRBJ2-3; a weak D match, TRBD2 (6 bases). V gave up 0 bases and J gave up 10 bases, with 11 bases separating them. The CDR3 has 13 residues. CDR1 is SNHLY, CDR2 FYNNEI, per germline. The CDR3 sequence is CASSEAPGGSQYF. CDR3 coding DNA: TGTGCCAGCAGTGAAGCGCCCGGGGGATCGCAGTATTTT.

This clone occurred once. This chain joins TRBV28 and TRBJ2-1; 9 bases fit TRBD1. This CDR3 spans 17 amino acids. V lost 7 bases and J lost 2; bases outside the gene matches: 12. In germline, CDR1 is MDHEN, CDR2 SYDVKM. CDR3 amino acids: CASTHSRQGVTYNEQFF. CDR3 DNA sequence: TGTGCCAGCACTCATTCAAGACAGGGGGTGACCTACAATGAGCAGTTCTTC.

This clone was found once. CDR3 bases: TGTGCCAGCAGATTGACAGAGAACACTGAAGCTTTCTTT. This codes for CASRLTENTEAFF. The V call is TRBV6-1, the J call TRBJ1-1; tentative D call: TRBD1 (5 bases). Germline V gives CDR1 MNHNS, CDR2 SASEGT. The V end lost 6 bases, the J end lost 1 base, and 9 bases lay between the germline ends. This CDR3 has 13 amino acids.

V is TRBV10-3 and J is TRBJ2-5; tentative D call: TRBD1 (6 bases). Trimming pared 8 bases from V and 5 bases from J, leaving 18 bases between. The CDR3 totals 14 residues. Germline CDR1 is ENHRY and CDR2 is SYGVKD. CDR3 sequence (DNA): TGTGCCATCGCACCCCAGGGGCGAGGGGAGACCCAGTACTTC. It translates to CAIAPQGRGETQYF.

The chain uses TRBV6-5 and TRBJ1-3; D ambiguous. The germline gives CDR1 MNHEY, CDR2 SVGAGI. V shed 6 bases and J shed 4 bases, with 16 bases lying between them. CDR3 length: 15 residues. The DNA for the CDR3 is TGTGCCAGCAGGAGGTCCGAAGCTTCAGGAAACACCATATATTTT. Its protein product is CASRRSEASGNTIYF.

The chain carries TRBV5-8 and TRBJ1-6; tentative D call: TRBD1 (5 bases). Germline assignment: CDR1 SGHTS and CDR2 YDEGEE. The V end lost 1 base, the J end lost 6 bases, and 14 bases lay between the germline ends. This CDR3 comprises 16 residues. In DNA, the CDR3 is TGTGCCAGCAGCTTGAGGGGATTTACGGGTAATTCACCCCTCCACTTT. Protein product: CASSLRGFTGNSPLHF.

The chain uses TRBV25-1 and TRBJ1-2, with D unclear. V lost 7 bases and J 6 bases, leaving 15 bases between the germline ends. The length of the CDR3 is 13 residues. Germline V CDR1 and CDR2: MGHDK, SYGVNS. For the CDR3, the DNA is TGTGCCAGCACTGGCCATACCGGGGATGGCTACACCTTC. Translated: CASTGHTGDGYTF.

The rearrangement uses TRBV10-3 and TRBJ1-2, with a tentative D call TRBD1 (5 bases). With 7 bases removed from V and 10 bases from J, the gap between germline ends came to 13 bases. Germline CDR1 reads ENHRY; CDR2 reads SYGVKD. CDR3 size: 11 residues. In DNA form, the CDR3 reads TGTGCCATCAATACAGGAGCCGTCTACACCTTC. Amino acid sequence: CAINTGAVYTF.

J is TRBJ2-1 and V is TRBV13, with 9 bases fitting TRBD2. J gave up 9 bases and V 0 bases, and 12 bases lay outside the gene matches. The CDR3 has 17 residues. Per germline, CDR1 PRHDT and CDR2 FYEKMQ (reference sequence). CDR3 DNA sequence: TGTGCCAGCAGCTTAGGGGTTGGGGGCGGGAGGGCAGCTGAGCAGTTCTTC. It translates to CASSLGVGGGRAAEQFF.

The DNA of the CDR3 is TGTGCCAGCAGTTTATCCGGGACTAGCGGGTACGAGCAGTACTTC. Translating gives CASSLSGTSGYEQYF. V usage is TRBV6-1 and J usage is TRBJ2-7, with TRBD2 matching 12 bases. Trimming at V came to 5 bases and at J to 4 bases, leaving 6 bases not matched to a gene. CDR3 size: 15 residues. Germline assignment: CDR1 MNHNS and CDR2 SASEGT.